This T cell receptor beta chain stems from a study of multiple sclerosis patients with progressive multifocal leukoencephalopathy. Study findings and constraints: Less diverse TRB repertoires were suggested in most PML patients. Before and during natalizumab, the clones expanded at PML already existed.

On this clone itself: Antigen specificity is unknown.

Germline V gene lookup returns CDR1 LNHDA and CDR2 SQIVND (reference sequence). The CDR3 runs to 14 residues. V was trimmed by 3 bases and J by 7 bases, leaving 10 bases between them. Profiling relied on immunoSEQ multiplex PCR, and the TCRdb table lists in-frame clones only, not all of them. The sample holds 29,000 or so clones, roughly 91% seen once. Noted time point: 5 to 6 months of natalizumab therapy. The sequences come from PBMCs, collected from a patient treated with natalizumab. The TCR sequence derives from a human donor with multiple sclerosis. This chain uses TRBV19 with TRBJ1-6; D is undetermined. The CDR3 region is CASSIRELNSPLHF. CDR3 nucleotides: TGTGCCAGTAGTATCCGCGAACTAAATTCACCCCTCCACTTT.